This TCR beta chain was identified during a study of human T cells and chemical hapten exposure. In the study overall: Variability of per-sample TCR yields stemmed mainly from small differences in pooled library volume. Study-level points and caveats: Expanded TCRs grouped into significantly more large CDR3 similarity clusters than controls produced.

This clonotype was seen more than once but under ten times. Its antigen is as yet unknown. Described time point: patch test 2, 6 weeks after DPC sensitization. The treatment here: therapeutic diphenylcyclopropenone sensitization with weekly scalp DPC. In TCRdb, the RACE reads were re-called with MiXCR into one record per CDR3 protein. The sample consists of some 57,000 distinct CDR3 sequences, around 9.5% of them appearing once. The germline V gene encodes CDR1 SGHVS and CDR2 FQNEAQ. J lost 5 bases, V lost 0 bases, and 0 bases had no gene match. The CDR3 contains 16 residues. The sequencing used whole blood, collected in connection with sensitization to the hapten diphenylcyclopropenone (DPC). This TCR came from a woman between 45 and 60 years old with alopecia areata. Some clones in this sample may be carry-over from other donors' samples. The chain has TRBV7-8 and TRBJ2-2; 13 positions agree with TRBD2. DNA of the CDR3: TGTGCCAGCAGCTTAGCGACTAGCGGGAGGACCGGGGAGCTGTTTTTT. Translating gives CASSLATSGRTGELFF.